The sequence of this T cell receptor (beta chain) was determined in a study of blood T cell repertoires in COVID-19. Study-level information: COVID-19 samples collected from the United States, Italy and Spain covered acute and convalescent phases. PBMCs, B-cell-depleted T cells, or T cells were the source of the cDNA or gDNA that made up the material.

Authors' processing steps: Amplified reference gene primers provided the basis for estimating nucleated cell counts. Method: immunoSEQ multiplex PCR; TCRdb's copy keeps in-frame clones and lacks some. For V, J and clone size, that table is used; D and trimming come from the DNA. In the table there are 100,000 to 140,000 clones, 90% to 95% of which are singletons. V shed 5 bases and J 0 bases; nucleotides not matched to a gene: 16. Germline V CDR1 and CDR2: MNHEY, SMNVEV (reference sequence). The CDR3 covers 19 residues. The TCR comes from a woman aged 25 to 39 with acute or convalescent COVID-19. J is TRBJ2-7 and V is TRBV27, with 10 bases matching TRBD2. The specimen was peripheral blood. The DNA of the CDR3 is TGTGCCAGCAGTCGCCGGCCCCCGGGACTAGCGTATAGCTCCTACGAGCAGTACTTC. It translates to CASSRRPPGLAYSSYEQYF.